The sequence of this T cell receptor (beta chain) was determined in a study of ipilimumab plus nivolumab after autologous stem cell transplantation. The repertoire was sequenced with immunoSEQ multiplex PCR; TCRdb's copy has only in-frame clones and lacks some. In the table there are about 25,000 clones, more than 70% of which are singletons. The germline CDR1 and CDR2 sequences are ENHRY and SYGVKD. The CDR3 is 16 residues long. Trimming took off 3 bases at V and 7 bases at J, with 19 bases between the two ends. The chain uses TRBV10-3 and TRBJ2-1, with D perhaps given as TRBD1 or TRBD2 (6 bases each). This clonotype was sampled from a male donor with diffuse large B-cell lymphoma. Sequenced here: PBMCs, sampled in a trial of ipilimumab plus nivolumab as post-transplant consolidation. As DNA, the CDR3 is TGTGCCATCAGTGAAGGGGGGACACCCCCTTCGAATGAGCAGTTCTTC. Protein: CAISEGGTPPSNEQFF.